The 28 T cell receptor beta chains listed next were all sequenced from one sample in a study of Tregs in tolerant kidney transplant recipients. This table comes from immunoSEQ multiplex PCR, and its TCRdb copy is limited to in-frame clones, with some not included. Altogether 14,000 to 15,000 clones are present, roughly 75% being singletons, with the ten largest covering more than 1.5%. The material sequenced was Tregs from blood, taken before the transplant. These receptors were obtained from a human donor who received a combined kidney and bone marrow transplant.

V usage is TRBV6-6 and J usage is TRBJ2-3; a weak D match, TRBD2 (5 bases). CDR1 is MNHNY and CDR2 is SVGAGI in the germline V gene (reference sequence). CDR3 length equals 14 residues. Trimming removed 1 base at V and 6 bases at J, with 11 bases between. CDR3 sequence: CASSYYPAGDTQYF. The CDR3 DNA follows: TGTGCCAGCAGTTACTACCCCGCGGGCGATACGCAGTATTTT.

This rearrangement joins TRBV5-6 to TRBJ1-1; 7 bases align to TRBD1. With V trimmed by 8 bases and J by 8 bases, 18 bases remained unmatched. Germline V gene lookup returns CDR1 SGHDT and CDR2 YYEEEE. This CDR3 is built from 15 residues. The CDR3 spells CASKRTGETFLEAFF. In nucleotides, the CDR3 is TGTGCCAGTAAACGGACAGGAGAGACGTTTTTAGAAGCTTTCTTT. Based on the CDR3 plus reference TRBV5-6 and TRBJ1-1, the full variable domain is DAGVTQSPTHLIKTRGQQVTLRCSPKSGHDTVSWYQQALGQGPQFIFQYYEEEERQRGNFPDRFSGHQFPNYSSELNVNALLLGDSALYLCASKRTGETFLEAFFGQGTRLTVV.

This clone was seen a handful of times. V and J are TRBV7-6 and TRBJ2-2; 10 bases match TRBD1. Trimming at V came to 4 bases and at J to 5 bases, leaving 4 bases not matched to a gene. The CDR3 contains 15 residues. CDR1 and CDR2 from the germline V gene are SGHVS and FNYEAQ. DNA for the CDR3: TGTGCCAGCAGCTCGTTGGGACAGGGGACCGGGGAGCTGTTTTTT. This gives the protein CASSSLGQGTGELFF.

The V call is TRBV5-6, the J call TRBJ1-3; D might be TRBD1 (5 bases). The CDR3 has 16 residues. Trimming removed 2 bases from V and 0 bases from J, with 12 bases in between. Per germline, CDR1 SGHDT and CDR2 YYEEEE. The CDR3 DNA reads as TGTGCCAGCAGCTTAAAGACAGATTACTCTGGAAACACCATATATTTT. This codes for CASSLKTDYSGNTIYF.

The chain carries TRBV6-5 and TRBJ1-2; 7 nucleotides align to TRBD1. The CDR3 length is 12 residues. V trimming: 7 bases; J trimming: 5 bases; junction bases outside the gene matches: 4. Germline V lookup: CDR1 MNHEY, CDR2 SVGAGI. CDR3 DNA: TGTGCCAGCACTAAACAGGGGTATGGCTACACCTTC. Amino acids: CASTKQGYGYTF.

The chain is built from TRBV7-2 and TRBJ1-2; the D gene is possibly TRBD1 (5 bases). V was shortened by 7 bases and J by 5 bases, with 20 bases between the two germline ends. The CDR3 loop spans 15 amino acids. Germline-derived CDR1 and CDR2 are SGHTA and FQGNSA. The DNA of the CDR3 is TGTGCCAGCACCCCCTGGGGGGGAGTGGTATATGGCTACACCTTC. Amino acids: CASTPWGGVVYGYTF.

This chain connects TRBV5-1 to TRBJ1-2; D gene ambiguous. Germline CDR1 and CDR2: SGHRS and YFSETQ. The germline V and J ends were trimmed by 0 bases and 0 bases, with 6 bases remaining between them. The CDR3 is 14 residues long. The CDR3 sequence: CASSLDITNYGYTF. CDR3 bases: TGCGCCAGCAGCTTGGACATAACTAACTATGGCTACACCTTC.

The V and J genes are TRBV5-1 and TRBJ2-3, with D possibly matching TRBD2 (6 bases). Trimming left V 0 bases short and J 2 bases short, with 13 bases between. This CDR3 is built from 16 residues. From germline, CDR1 is SGHRS and CDR2 YFSETQ. Here the CDR3 DNA reads TGCGCCAGCAGCTTGGTAGGGCGGGGAAACACAGATACGCAGTATTTT. Its protein is CASSLVGRGNTDTQYF.

This chain links TRBV29-1 with TRBJ2-5; 8 bases fit TRBD2. The germline V gene has CDR1 SQVTM and CDR2 ANQGSEA. This CDR3 is built from 14 residues. Germline trimming cut 6 bases from V and 4 bases from J; bases unmatched to any gene: 10. The DNA of the CDR3 is TGCAGCGTCGCCCCCCGGGCGGGAGGAGAGACCCAGTACTTC. Amino acid sequence: CSVAPRAGGETQYF. The complete variable domain, with remaining parts taken from reference TRBV29-1 and TRBJ2-5, reads SAVISQKPSRDICQRGTSLTIQCQVDSQVTMMFWYRQQPGQSLTLIATANQGSEATYESGFVIDKFPISRPNLTFSTLTVSNMSPEDSSIYLCSVAPRAGGETQYFGPGTRLLVL.

This clone occurred once. This chain connects TRBV5-1 to TRBJ1-4; maybe TRBD1 (5 bases). The CDR3 extends over 13 amino acids. Germline V CDR1 and CDR2: SGHRS, YFSETQ. V lost 5 bases and J lost 4, with 9 bases in between. This chain's CDR3 is CASRGQNNEKLFF. The CDR3 region has the DNA TGCGCCAGCAGGGGGCAGAATAATGAAAAACTGTTTTTT.

V is TRBV27 and J is TRBJ1-6, with no clear D. CDR3 length: 13 amino acids. Germline CDR1 MNHEY, CDR2 SMNVEV (reference sequence). Trimming stripped 5 bases from V and 2 bases from J, with 4 bases between. The CDR3 region is CASSQTYNSPLHF. CDR3 in DNA: TGTGCCAGCAGTCAAACCTATAATTCACCCCTCCACTTT.

The chain carries TRBV28 and TRBJ1-2; possible D gene TRBD1, 6 bases. This CDR3 has 16 residues. V was pared by 5 bases and J by 8 bases, with 24 bases between. CDR1 and CDR2 from the germline V gene are MDHEN and SYDVKM. CDR3 in DNA: TGTGCCAGCAGTCCAAAAATGATACAGGGTGGTACAGGCTACACCTTC. It codes for CASSPKMIQGGTGYTF.

The chain recombines TRBV5-6 with TRBJ1-2, with no clear D. This CDR3 is built from 13 residues. From germline, CDR1 is SGHDT and CDR2 YYEEEE. V was pared by 0 bases and J by 1 base, with 4 bases between. The CDR3 spells CASSLGLNYGYTF. CDR3 DNA sequence: TGTGCCAGCAGCTTGGGACTTAACTATGGCTACACCTTC.

The chain carries TRBV10-2 and TRBJ1-2; tentatively, D is TRBD1 (5 bases). The CDR3 loop spans 14 amino acids. Germline CDR1 is WSHSY and CDR2 is SAAADI. V gave up 2 bases and J gave up 4 bases, with 11 bases separating them. The DNA of the CDR3 is TGCGCCAGCAGTGAGACGGGGGTGCTCTATGGCTACACCTTC. Residues: CASSETGVLYGYTF.

V usage is TRBV9 and J usage is TRBJ2-3; D gene uncertain. Germline lookup yields CDR1 SGDLS and CDR2 YYNGEE. The V and J ends lost 2 bases and 2 bases respectively, with 6 bases between them. This CDR3 spans 13 amino acids. As DNA, the CDR3 is TGTGCCAGCAGCGTGGCCCCCACAGATACGCAGTATTTT. It encodes CASSVAPTDTQYF.

V is TRBV5-1 and J is TRBJ2-7; D perhaps matches TRBD1 (6 bases). The CDR3 is 14 residues long. Per the germline V gene, CDR1 is SGHRS and CDR2 is YFSETQ. Trimming shortened V by 2 bases and J by 2 bases, and 11 bases separated the two germline ends. The CDR3 is CASSFQGKTYEQYF. The CDR3 nucleotides read TGCGCCAGCAGCTTTCAGGGGAAAACCTACGAGCAGTACTTC.

The chain combines TRBV6-6 with TRBJ1-5; tentatively, D is TRBD1 (6 bases). V dropped 5 bases and J dropped 7 bases, with 15 bases sitting between them. The CDR3 covers 14 residues. Looked up from germline, CDR1 is MNHNY and CDR2 is SVGAGI (reference sequence). Here the CDR3 DNA reads TGTGCCAGCAGTCCCGGCAGGGGTAGGCAGCCCCAGCATTTT. It is translated as CASSPGRGRQPQHF.

The chain couples TRBV7-9 to TRBJ2-3; D perhaps matches TRBD1 (6 bases). The germline gives CDR1 SEHNR, CDR2 FQNEAQ (reference sequence). V was pared by 2 bases and J by 4 bases, with 10 bases between. CDR3 length: 14 amino acids. The CDR3 here is CASSLQGSADTQYF. For the CDR3, the DNA is TGTGCCAGCAGCTTACAGGGGAGCGCAGATACGCAGTATTTT.

This clone was seen only a few times. The chain joins TRBV7-8 to TRBJ1-4, with D hard to call. V lost 2 bases, J lost 3 bases, and 10 bases lay in between. CDR1 is SGHVS, CDR2 FQNEAQ, per germline. The CDR3 extends over 15 amino acids. CDR3 nucleotides: TGTGCCAGCAGCTTATTCGGAGGGTCTAATGAAAAACTGTTTTTT. The encoded protein is CASSLFGGSNEKLFF. Combining the CDR3 with reference TRBV7-8 and TRBJ1-4 gives the whole variable domain GAGVSQSPRYKVAKRGQDVALRCDPISGHVSLFWYQQALGQGPEFLTYFQNEAQLDKSGLPSDRFFAERPEGSVSTLKIQRTQQEDSAVYLCASSLFGGSNEKLFFGSGTQLSVL.

J is TRBJ1-5 and V is TRBV4-1; D unresolved. V dropped 2 bases and J dropped 3 bases, with 14 bases sitting between them. Germline CDR1 and CDR2: MGHRA and YSYEKL. The CDR3 sequence is 16 residues long. DNA of the CDR3: TGCGCCAGCAGCCAAAATATGGGCAGCTACAATCAGCCCCAGCATTTT. This sequence encodes CASSQNMGSYNQPQHF.

V gene TRBV4-1 combines with J gene TRBJ2-3; 9 bases line up with TRBD2. The CDR3 sequence is 15 residues long. The germline gives CDR1 MGHRA, CDR2 YSYEKL. V was clipped by 4 bases and J by 5 bases; unmatched bases: 7. The CDR3 loop is CASSRTRGGKDTQYF. The DNA for the CDR3 is TGCGCCAGCAGCCGGACGCGGGGGGGCAAAGATACGCAGTATTTT.

The V gene is TRBV2, the J gene TRBJ2-1, with D tentatively TRBD1 (6 bases). The ends were cut back, 7 bases at V and 3 bases at J, with 13 bases in the middle. Germline lookup yields CDR1 SNHLY and CDR2 FYNNEI. The CDR3 runs 14 residues. This chain's CDR3 is CASIFDRRYNEQFF. The DNA for the CDR3 is TGTGCCAGCATTTTCGACAGGCGCTACAATGAGCAGTTCTTC.

This sequence joins TRBV11-2 and TRBJ1-1; unclear D gene. V was clipped by 5 bases and J by 7 bases, with 20 bases between them. The germline V gene encodes CDR1 SGHAT and CDR2 FQNNGV. The CDR3 covers 15 residues. The CDR3 DNA follows: TGTGCCAGCAGCGCAAGGGAGGGCAGCCGGCGTGAAGCTTTCTTT. It encodes CASSAREGSRREAFF.

This clone turned up a few times. The V gene is TRBV2, the J gene TRBJ1-2; 10 bases are shared with TRBD1. Germline CDR1 and CDR2: SNHLY and FYNNEI. The CDR3 is made up of 15 amino acids. Losses at the gene ends were 5 bases for V and 3 bases for J; bases not matched to a gene: 6. The CDR3 region is CASSRPGTGDYGYTF. The CDR3 DNA sequence: TGTGCCAGCAGTCGACCAGGGACAGGGGACTATGGCTACACCTTC.

The gene calls are TRBV6-6 and TRBJ1-2; D gene uncertain. Trimming removed 6 bases at V and 5 bases at J, with 10 bases between. The germline CDR1 and CDR2 sequences are MNHNY and SVGAGI (reference sequence). The CDR3 contains 12 residues. Here the CDR3 reads CASSPTRYGYTF. The CDR3 DNA sequence: TGTGCCAGCAGCCCCACGAGGTATGGCTACACCTTC.

This clone was found a few times. The rearrangement joins TRBV18 to TRBJ2-3, with 9 bases matching TRBD2. CDR1 KGHSH and CDR2 LQKENI come from the germline V gene. V shed 3 bases and J 0 bases; nucleotides not matched to a gene: 1. CDR3 length: 15 residues. The CDR3 bases are TGTGCCAGCTCACCGCGGGGGGGGAGCACAGATACGCAGTATTTT. Translation gives CASSPRGGSTDTQYF.

CDR3 sequence (DNA): TGTGCCAGCAGTATCTCAGGGGGGTCCTACGAGCAGTACTTC. Translated, it gives CASSISGGSYEQYF. V is TRBV27 and J is TRBJ2-7, with D maybe TRBD1 (7 bases). The CDR3 covers 14 residues. With 5 bases removed from V and 1 base from J, the gap between germline ends came to 12 bases. Germline V lookup: CDR1 MNHEY, CDR2 SMNVEV (reference sequence).

The rearrangement joins TRBV27 to TRBJ2-7; D is undetermined. V lost 5 bases and J 3 bases, leaving 14 bases between the germline ends. The CDR3 runs 14 residues. Germline V gene sequence: CDR1 MNHEY, CDR2 SMNVEV (reference sequence). The CDR3 DNA sequence: TGTGCCAGCAGTCTATATTCCCCCGGCTACGAGCAGTACTTC. It is translated as CASSLYSPGYEQYF.